This T cell receptor (beta chain) was recorded in a study of cytomegalovirus exposure and HLA in healthy donors. Germline V gene lookup returns CDR1 LNHDA and CDR2 SQIVND (reference sequence). V was shortened by 1 base and J by 4 bases, with 10 bases between the two germline ends. CDR3 size: 15 residues. In the PCR, 60 Vbeta and 13 Jbeta primers were used. The protocol was immunoSEQ multiplex PCR, while the TCRdb copy is restricted to in-frame clones and leaves out a portion. This sample yields 100,000 to 150,000 clones, of which around three quarters are seen a single time; under 7% belongs to the top ten.

This sequence joins TRBV19 and TRBJ2-2; D uncertain. Specimen: PBMCs. The receptor's source is a man aged 18-30 years in good health and CMV-seropositive. CDR3 in DNA: TGTGCCAGTAGTATAGTACCTACCTTCACCGGGGAGCTGTTTTTT. It is translated as CASSIVPTFTGELFF.